The clone carrying this TCR beta chain occurred once. The data are from a study of T cell changes during pregnancy in multiple sclerosis. V was cut by 5 bases and J by 6 bases, with 20 bases left in between. The germline CDR1 and CDR2 sequences are SGHVS and FQNEAQ. The CDR3 loop spans 16 amino acids. Repertoires were generated with immunoSEQ multiplex PCR, while TCRdb's copy carries only in-frame clones and drops some. The data contain over 60,000 clones, 90% to 95% of them singletons. The source is a female donor in good health, enrolled as a control in a pregnancy study. Sequencing used peripheral blood, obtained in the third trimester of pregnancy. The chain has TRBV7-8 and TRBJ2-4, with a possible D match to TRBD1 (5 bases). The CDR3 spells CASSVALGAIGNIQYF. In nucleotides, the CDR3 is TGTGCCAGCAGCGTTGCCTTAGGGGCGATCGGAAACATTCAGTACTTC. Variable domain in full (rest from reference TRBV7-8 and TRBJ2-4): GAGVSQSPRYKVAKRGQDVALRCDPISGHVSLFWYQQALGQGPEFLTYFQNEAQLDKSGLPSDRFFAERPEGSVSTLKIQRTQQEDSAVYLCASSVALGAIGNIQYFGAGTRLSVL.